This T cell receptor (beta chain) is from a study of blood T cell repertoires in COVID-19. Study information: Acute-phase and convalescent COVID-19 samples originated in the United States, Italy and Spain. T cells, B-cell-depleted T cells, or PBMCs provided the cDNA or gDNA that served as material.

The protocol was immunoSEQ multiplex PCR, while the TCRdb copy is restricted to in-frame clones and leaves out a portion. The sample contains about 210,000 clones, around four fifths of which appear only once. Patients at the Seattle site were enrolled during active infection and followed longitudinally. J lost 5 bases, V lost 7 bases, and 8 bases had no gene match. The CDR3 covers 14 residues. Germline V gives CDR1 MDHEN, CDR2 SYDVKM. The sequenced material came from peripheral blood. This sequence originates from an older woman with COVID-19, enrolled during active disease. The V call is TRBV28, the J call TRBJ2-7, with 10 bases that match TRBD2. The CDR3, as DNA: TGTGCCAGCAAGGGTGCTAGCGGGAGCGACGAGCAGTACTTC. Translation: CASKGASGSDEQYF.